This T cell receptor beta chain was retrieved from a study of T cell responses to AZD1222 COVID-19 vaccine. Study-level findings and limits: Increased Spike-specific TCR breadth and depth were observed after two AZD1222 doses. The sample set comprised mostly white British donors with more females, and clonal diversity was possibly underestimated. The repertoires were collected only after the peak T cell response.

A note on this clone: Its antigen remains unknown.

The table came from immunoSEQ multiplex PCR; TCRdb's copy has only in-frame clones and leaves some out. The data show roughly 90,000 clones, roughly nine tenths seen once. Germline V gene lookup returns CDR1 MNHEY and CDR2 SMNVEV (reference sequence). This CDR3 comprises 13 residues. Trimming left V 2 bases short and J 0 bases short, with 5 bases between. Sequencing used peripheral blood, obtained 28 days after the second AZD1222 dose. The chain is built from TRBV27 and TRBJ2-7, with D uncertain. This receptor was obtained from an adult who received the AZD1222 COVID-19 vaccine. The CDR3 reads CASSLMGSYEQYF. The CDR3 bases are TGTGCCAGCAGTTTAATGGGCTCCTACGAGCAGTACTTC.